This T cell receptor (beta chain) was documented in a study of CD8 T cells in ankylosing spondylitis. As to this clonotype: What it binds is not known.

Study observations and caveats: Relatively scarce in peripheral blood, disease-linked clones were CD8+. Disease-associated clones were reportedly significantly overrepresented in matched ankylosing spondylitis synovial fluid.

TCRdb itself ran the 5' RACE reads through MiXCR, one entry per CDR3 protein. There are fewer than 250,000 distinct CDR3 sequences in the sample; roughly 32% occur only once, and about 4% lies in the top ten. The V end was cut by 8 bases, the J end by 3 bases, with 19 bases between. The CDR3 is 15 residues long. CDR1 LGHNA and CDR2 YNFKEQ come from the germline V gene. V is TRBV4-2 and J is TRBJ1-1; a possible D gene is TRBD1 (5 bases). Sequencing was carried out using blood, either unsorted or a sorted T cell fraction (not recorded which). The sequence came from a male donor with ankylosing spondylitis or in good health (not recorded which). CDR3 DNA: TGTGCCAGCGTTCCTTGGGGGGTGGCGGACACTGAAGCTTTCTTT. Translation gives CASVPWGVADTEAFF.